This record covers a single T cell receptor (beta chain). Trimming cost V 3 bases and J 2 bases; bases outside gene matches: 12. Germline V gene sequence: CDR1 LNHDA, CDR2 SQIVND (reference sequence). The CDR3 is 20 amino acids. This sample stems from a study of T cells after somatic rescue of genetic block. Clones were sequenced by immunoSEQ multiplex PCR, and TCRdb holds only the in-frame ones, with some missing. The sample yields approximately 70,000 clones, roughly 93% seen once. Input material: peripheral blood mononuclear cells (PBMCs). The receptor comes from a man aged 30-40 years. The chain employs TRBV19 and TRBJ2-1; 14 bases are a match to TRBD2. CDR3 sequence: CASSIGRRGLAGGPYNEQFF. CDR3 DNA: TGTGCCAGTAGTATCGGGCGTCGTGGACTAGCGGGGGGACCCTACAATGAGCAGTTCTTC.